The 9 T cell receptor beta chains below were found in one sample sequenced in a study of blood T cell repertoires in COVID-19. The assay was immunoSEQ multiplex PCR, and TCRdb's table has in-frame clones only and misses some. The sample records roughly 100,000 clones, 80% to 90% being singletons. Material for sequencing was peripheral blood. Every receptor here comes from a man between 50 and 59 years old with acute or convalescent COVID-19.

The rearrangement links TRBV27 to TRBJ1-2, with D uncertain. CDR3 length: 13 residues. The germline CDR1 and CDR2 sequences are MNHEY and SMNVEV (reference sequence). The germline V and J ends were trimmed by 0 bases and 7 bases, with 9 bases remaining between them. CDR3 in amino acids: CASSLSSSLGYTF. The DNA for the CDR3 is TGTGCCAGCAGTTTATCTTCGAGTCTTGGCTACACCTTC.

The rearrangement joins TRBV5-6 to TRBJ2-2; 8 bases align to TRBD1. CDR3 length: 15 amino acids. The V and J ends lost 4 bases and 4 bases, in that order; junction bases with no gene match: 6. The germline V gene encodes CDR1 SGHDT and CDR2 YYEEEE. In DNA form, the CDR3 reads TGTGCCAGCAGCCTGGACAGGGCAGCCACCGGGGAGCTGTTTTTT. Its translation: CASSLDRAATGELFF.

The chain couples TRBV6-2 or TRBV6-3 to TRBJ2-6, with a weak D call TRBD2 (5 bases). The CDR3 length is 16 residues. With 0 bases removed from V and 4 bases from J, the gap between germline ends came to 10 bases. Germline V gene lookup returns CDR1 MNHEY and CDR2 SVGEGT. The CDR3 protein is CASSYSIGVGANVLTF. The DNA of the CDR3 is TGTGCCAGCAGTTACTCGATCGGGGTAGGGGCCAACGTCCTGACTTTC.

The J gene is TRBJ1-2, the V gene TRBV19, with D perhaps TRBD1 (6 bases). The CDR3 contains 15 residues. Trimming took off 7 bases at V and 6 bases at J, with 21 bases between the two ends. Germline CDR1 and CDR2: LNHDA and SQIVND (reference sequence). This CDR3 reads CASTTGGGLLNGYTF. The CDR3 DNA reads TGTGCCAGTACCACCGGGGGGGGCCTTCTGAATGGCTACACCTTC.

The V call is TRBV28, the J call TRBJ2-3, with 10 positions matching TRBD1. The CDR3 has 14 residues. V lost 6 bases to trimming and J lost 5 bases; unmatched junction nucleotides: 5. The germline V gene encodes CDR1 MDHEN and CDR2 SYDVKM. CDR3 protein: CASRWDRGRDTQYF. The CDR3 DNA reads TGTGCCAGCAGATGGGACAGGGGTAGAGATACGCAGTATTTT.

The rearrangement uses TRBV30 and TRBJ1-2; D call uncertain. The CDR3 contains 13 residues. Trimming took 2 bases from V and 6 from J, leaving 13 bases between them. Germline V CDR1 and CDR2: GTSNPN, SVGIG (reference sequence). CDR3 in DNA: TGTGCCTGGAGTCGCGGTCGCAAGGATGGCTACACCTTC. Its protein product is CAWSRGRKDGYTF.

This chain uses TRBV2 with TRBJ2-5, with D possibly being TRBD2 (6 bases). Trimming stripped 2 bases from V and 4 bases from J, with 8 bases between. CDR1 is SNHLY, CDR2 FYNNEI, per germline. The length of the CDR3 is 13 residues. Here the CDR3 reads CASSERRGETQYF. DNA for the CDR3: TGTGCCAGCAGTGAAAGGAGGGGAGAGACCCAGTACTTC.

This clone was seen a single time. The V call is TRBV7-9, the J call TRBJ2-6; D remains ambiguous. CDR3 length equals 12 residues. V was shortened by 1 base and J by 13 bases, with 8 bases between the two germline ends. The germline V gene encodes CDR1 SEHNR and CDR2 FQNEAQ (reference sequence). DNA for the CDR3: TGTGCCAGCAGCTTAGAGCTCGCGGTCCTGACTTTC. It translates to CASSLELAVLTF.

The V gene is TRBV19, the J gene TRBJ2-3, with 8 bases identical to TRBD2. The V and J ends lost 4 bases and 3 bases, in that order; junction bases with no gene match: 0. Germline CDR1 reads LNHDA; CDR2 reads SQIVND (reference sequence). The CDR3 has 13 amino acids. The CDR3 spells CASSSGGTDTQYF. DNA of the CDR3: TGTGCCAGTAGTAGCGGGGGGACAGATACGCAGTATTTT.